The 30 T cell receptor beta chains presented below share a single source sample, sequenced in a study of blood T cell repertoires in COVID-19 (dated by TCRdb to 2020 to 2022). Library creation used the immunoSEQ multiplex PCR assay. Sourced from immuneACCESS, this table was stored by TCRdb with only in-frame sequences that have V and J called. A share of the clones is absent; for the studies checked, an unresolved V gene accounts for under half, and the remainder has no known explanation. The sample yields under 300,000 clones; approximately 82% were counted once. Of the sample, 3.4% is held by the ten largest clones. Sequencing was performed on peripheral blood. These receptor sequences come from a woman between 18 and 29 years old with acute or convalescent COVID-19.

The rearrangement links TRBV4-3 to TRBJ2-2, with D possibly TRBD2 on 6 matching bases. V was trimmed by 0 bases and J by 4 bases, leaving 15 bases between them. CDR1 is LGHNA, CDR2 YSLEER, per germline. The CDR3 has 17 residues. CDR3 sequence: CASSQDRLEVGTGELFF. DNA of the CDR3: TGCGCCAGCAGCCAAGATAGACTAGAGGTTGGCACCGGGGAGCTGTTTTTT.

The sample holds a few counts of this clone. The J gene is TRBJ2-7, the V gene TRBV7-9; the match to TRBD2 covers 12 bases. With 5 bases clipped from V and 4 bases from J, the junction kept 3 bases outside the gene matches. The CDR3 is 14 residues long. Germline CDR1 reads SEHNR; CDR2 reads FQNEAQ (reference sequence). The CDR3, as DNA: TGTGCCAGCAGCCGGACTAGCGGGGCTTACGAGCAGTACTTC. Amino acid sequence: CASSRTSGAYEQYF.

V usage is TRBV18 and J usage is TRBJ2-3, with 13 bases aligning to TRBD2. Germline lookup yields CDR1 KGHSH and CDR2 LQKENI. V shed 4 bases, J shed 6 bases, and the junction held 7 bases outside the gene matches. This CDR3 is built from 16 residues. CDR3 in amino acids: CASSLAGTSGTDTQYF. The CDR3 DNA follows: TGTGCCAGCTCACTCGCCGGGACTAGCGGGACGGATACGCAGTATTTT.

CDR3 region: CASSSRTFPYGYTF. The CDR3 DNA follows: TGTGCCAGCAGCTCACGGACATTCCCCTATGGCTACACCTTC. The V call is TRBV4-2, the J call TRBJ1-2; TRBD1 is a possible D gene (5 bases). Germline CDR1 is LGHNA and CDR2 is YNFKEQ. This CDR3 spans 14 amino acids. V gave up 5 bases and J gave up 4 bases, with 14 bases separating them.

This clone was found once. This chain's CDR3 is CASSSQGALRNTEAFF. In nucleotides, the CDR3 is TGTGCCAGCAGCAGCCAGGGGGCCCTGAGAAACACTGAAGCTTTCTTT. V usage is TRBV7-2 and J usage is TRBJ1-1; 8 nucleotides align to TRBD1. Germline V lookup: CDR1 SGHTA, CDR2 FQGNSA. The V segment lost 5 bases and the J segment 2 bases; nucleotides outside the gene matches: 10. The CDR3 is 16 residues long.

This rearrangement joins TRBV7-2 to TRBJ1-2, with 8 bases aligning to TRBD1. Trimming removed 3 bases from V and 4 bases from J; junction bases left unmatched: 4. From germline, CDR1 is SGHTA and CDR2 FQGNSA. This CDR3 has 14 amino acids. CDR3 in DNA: TGTGCCAGCAGCTTTGACAGGGGAGGCTATGGCTACACCTTC. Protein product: CASSFDRGGYGYTF. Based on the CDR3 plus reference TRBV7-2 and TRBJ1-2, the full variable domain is GAGVSQSPSNKVTEKGKDVELRCDPISGHTALYWYRQSLGQGLEFLIYFQGNSAPDKSGLPSDRFSAERTGGSVSTLTIQRTQQEDSAVYLCASSFDRGGYGYTFGSGTRLTVV.

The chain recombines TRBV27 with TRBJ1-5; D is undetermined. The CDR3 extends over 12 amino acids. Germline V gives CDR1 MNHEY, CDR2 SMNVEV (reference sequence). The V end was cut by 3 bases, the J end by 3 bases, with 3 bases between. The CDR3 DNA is TGTGCCAGCAGTTTCAACAATCAGCCCCAGCATTTT. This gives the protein CASSFNNQPQHF.

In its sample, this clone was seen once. CDR3 protein: CASSYSVAGGPGEQFF. CDR3 nucleotides: TGTGCCAGCAGTTACTCCGTAGCGGGAGGGCCGGGTGAGCAGTTCTTC. The V and J genes are TRBV6-2 or TRBV6-3 and TRBJ2-1; TRBD2 aligns across 11 bases. The junction had 7 bases not matched to a gene; V was cut back by 0 bases and J by 9 bases. CDR1 and CDR2 from the germline V gene are MNHEY and SVGEGT. The CDR3 contains 16 residues.

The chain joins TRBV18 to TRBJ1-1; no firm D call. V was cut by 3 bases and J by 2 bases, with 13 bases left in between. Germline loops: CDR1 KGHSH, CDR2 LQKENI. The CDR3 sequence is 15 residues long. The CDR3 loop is CASSPLAGGNTEAFF. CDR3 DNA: TGTGCCAGCTCACCCCTCGCGGGAGGTAACACTGAAGCTTTCTTT. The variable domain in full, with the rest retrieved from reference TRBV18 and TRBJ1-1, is NAGVMQNPRHLVRRRGQEARLRCSPMKGHSHVYWYRQLPEEGLKFMVYLQKENIIDESGMPKERFSAEFPKEGPSILRIQQVVRGDSAAYFCASSPLAGGNTEAFFGQGTRLTVV.

CDR3 sequence: CASSSYRGLREKLFF. The CDR3 DNA reads as TGTGCCAGCAGCTCGTACAGGGGGCTTCGAGAAAAACTGTTTTTT. The rearrangement uses TRBV11-2 and TRBJ1-4; 9 bases map to TRBD1. J lost 8 bases, V lost 4 bases, and 8 bases had no gene match. This CDR3 comprises 15 residues. In germline, CDR1 is SGHAT, CDR2 FQNNGV.

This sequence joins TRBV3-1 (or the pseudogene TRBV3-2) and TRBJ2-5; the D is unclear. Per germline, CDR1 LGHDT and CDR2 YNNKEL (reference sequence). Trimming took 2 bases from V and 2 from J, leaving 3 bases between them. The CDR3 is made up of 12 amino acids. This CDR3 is CASSQIQETQYF. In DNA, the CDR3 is TGTGCCAGCAGCCAAATACAAGAGACCCAGTACTTC.

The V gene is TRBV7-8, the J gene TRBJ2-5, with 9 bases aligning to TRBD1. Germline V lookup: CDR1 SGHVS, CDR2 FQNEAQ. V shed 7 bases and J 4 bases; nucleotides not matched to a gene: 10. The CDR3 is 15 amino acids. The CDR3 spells CASIPWGQGRETQYF. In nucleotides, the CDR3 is TGTGCCAGCATCCCGTGGGGACAGGGTCGAGAGACCCAGTACTTC.

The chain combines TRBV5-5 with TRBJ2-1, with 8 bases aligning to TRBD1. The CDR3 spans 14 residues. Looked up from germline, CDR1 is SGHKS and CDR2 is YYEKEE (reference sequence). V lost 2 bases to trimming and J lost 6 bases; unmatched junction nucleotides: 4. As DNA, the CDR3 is TGTGCCAGCAGCTTCCAGACAGGGGCCAATGAGCAGTTCTTC. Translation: CASSFQTGANEQFF. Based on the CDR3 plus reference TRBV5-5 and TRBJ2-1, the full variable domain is DAGVTQSPTHLIKTRGQQVTLRCSPISGHKSVSWYQQVLGQGPQFIFQYYEKEERGRGNFPDRFSARQFPNYSSELNVNALLLGDSALYLCASSFQTGANEQFFGPGTRLTVL.

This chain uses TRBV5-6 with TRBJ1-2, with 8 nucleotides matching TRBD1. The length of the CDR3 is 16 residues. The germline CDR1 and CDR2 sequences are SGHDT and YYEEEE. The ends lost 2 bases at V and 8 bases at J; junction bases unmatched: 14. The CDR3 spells CASSFWGTGGISGYTF. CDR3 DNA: TGTGCCAGCAGCTTTTGGGGAACAGGGGGAATCTCGGGCTACACCTTC.

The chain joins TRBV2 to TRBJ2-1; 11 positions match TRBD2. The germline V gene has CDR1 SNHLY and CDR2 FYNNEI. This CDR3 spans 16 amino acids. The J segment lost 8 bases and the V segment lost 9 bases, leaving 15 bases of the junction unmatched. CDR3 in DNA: TGTGCCAGAGAACCAACGGGACTAGCGGACCGGGATGAGCAGTTCTTC. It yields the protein CAREPTGLADRDEQFF.

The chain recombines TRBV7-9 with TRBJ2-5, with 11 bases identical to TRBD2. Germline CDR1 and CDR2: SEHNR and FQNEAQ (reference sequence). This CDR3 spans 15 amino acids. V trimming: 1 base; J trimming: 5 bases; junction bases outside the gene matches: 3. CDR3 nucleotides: TGTGCCAGCAGCTTAGGTCTAGCGGGAGGCGAGACCCAGTACTTC. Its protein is CASSLGLAGGETQYF. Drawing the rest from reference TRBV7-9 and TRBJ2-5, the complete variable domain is DTGVSQNPRHKITKRGQNVTFRCDPISEHNRLYWYRQTLGQGPEFLTYFQNEAQLEKSRLLSDRFSAERPKGSFSTLEIQRTEQGDSAMYLCASSLGLAGGETQYFGPGTRLLVL.

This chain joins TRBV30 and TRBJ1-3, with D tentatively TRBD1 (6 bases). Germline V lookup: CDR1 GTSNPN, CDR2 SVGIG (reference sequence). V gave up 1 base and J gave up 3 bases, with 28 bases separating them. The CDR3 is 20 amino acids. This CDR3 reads CAWSGFTGSLNPLDGNTIYF. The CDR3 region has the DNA TGTGCCTGGAGTGGATTTACAGGGAGTCTAAATCCTCTGGATGGAAACACCATATATTTT.

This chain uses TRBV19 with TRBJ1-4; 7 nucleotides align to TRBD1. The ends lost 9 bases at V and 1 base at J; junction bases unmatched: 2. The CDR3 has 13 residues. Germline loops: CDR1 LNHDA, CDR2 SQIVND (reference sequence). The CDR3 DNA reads TGTGCCAGCCAGGGGGAAACTAATGAAAAACTGTTTTTT. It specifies CASQGETNEKLFF.

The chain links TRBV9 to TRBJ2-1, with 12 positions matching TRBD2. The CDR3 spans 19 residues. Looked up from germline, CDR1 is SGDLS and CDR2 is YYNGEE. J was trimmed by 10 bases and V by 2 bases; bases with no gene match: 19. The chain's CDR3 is CASSVNPLWASGRAREQFF. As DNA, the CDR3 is TGTGCCAGCAGCGTCAACCCCCTGTGGGCTAGCGGGAGGGCCAGGGAGCAGTTCTTC.

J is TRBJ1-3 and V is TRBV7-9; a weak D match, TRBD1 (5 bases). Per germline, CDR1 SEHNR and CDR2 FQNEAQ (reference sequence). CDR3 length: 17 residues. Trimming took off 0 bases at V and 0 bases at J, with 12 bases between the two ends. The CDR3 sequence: CASSLAGGGISGNTIYF. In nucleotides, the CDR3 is TGTGCCAGCAGCTTAGCCGGTGGGGGGATCTCTGGAAACACCATATATTTT.

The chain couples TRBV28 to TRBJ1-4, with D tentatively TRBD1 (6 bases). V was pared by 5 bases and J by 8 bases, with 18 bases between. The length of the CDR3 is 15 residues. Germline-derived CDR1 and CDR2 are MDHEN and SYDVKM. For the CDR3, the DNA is TGTGCCAGCAGTCCACCAGGGGCCCAGCGGGAAAAACTGTTTTTT. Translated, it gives CASSPPGAQREKLFF.

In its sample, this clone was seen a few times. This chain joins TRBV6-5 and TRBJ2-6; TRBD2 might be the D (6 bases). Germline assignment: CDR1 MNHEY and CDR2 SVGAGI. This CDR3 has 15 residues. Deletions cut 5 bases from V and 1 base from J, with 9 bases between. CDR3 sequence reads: CASSQRGSGANVLTF. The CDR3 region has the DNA TGTGCCAGCAGTCAACGGGGGTCTGGGGCCAACGTCCTGACTTTC.

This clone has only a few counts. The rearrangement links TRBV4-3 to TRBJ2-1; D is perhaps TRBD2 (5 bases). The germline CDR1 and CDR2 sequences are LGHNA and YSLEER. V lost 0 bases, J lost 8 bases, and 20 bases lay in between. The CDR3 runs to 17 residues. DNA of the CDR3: TGCGCCAGCAGCCAAGATCAAGTAACGCGGGCCGGGGATGAGCAGTTCTTC. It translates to CASSQDQVTRAGDEQFF.

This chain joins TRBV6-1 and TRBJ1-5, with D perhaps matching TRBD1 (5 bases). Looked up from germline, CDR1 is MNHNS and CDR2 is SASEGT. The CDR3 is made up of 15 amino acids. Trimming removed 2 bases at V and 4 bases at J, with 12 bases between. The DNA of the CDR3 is TGTGCCAGCAGTGAAATTGGGCCAGGGAATCAGCCCCAGCATTTT. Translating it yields CASSEIGPGNQPQHF.

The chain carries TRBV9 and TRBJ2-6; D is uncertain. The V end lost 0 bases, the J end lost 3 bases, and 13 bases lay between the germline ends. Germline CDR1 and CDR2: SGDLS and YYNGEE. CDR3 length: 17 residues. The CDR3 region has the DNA TGTGCCAGCAGCGTAGCCCCATCGGGTAGTGGGGCCAACGTCCTGACTTTC. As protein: CASSVAPSGSGANVLTF.

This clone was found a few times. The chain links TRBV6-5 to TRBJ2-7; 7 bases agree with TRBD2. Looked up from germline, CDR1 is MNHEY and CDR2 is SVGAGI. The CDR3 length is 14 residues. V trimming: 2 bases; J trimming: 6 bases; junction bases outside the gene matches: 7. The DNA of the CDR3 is TGTGCCAGCAGTTACGGCGGGAGTCAGGGCGAGCAGTACTTC. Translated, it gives CASSYGGSQGEQYF.

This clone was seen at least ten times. The CDR3 DNA is TGTGCCAGCAGCTCCCGGGACAGACACTACGAGCAGTACTTC. Its translation: CASSSRDRHYEQYF. V usage is TRBV7-9 and J usage is TRBJ2-7; TRBD1 agrees at 7 bases. This CDR3 is built from 14 residues. The ends lost 4 bases at V and 3 bases at J; junction bases unmatched: 6. Germline V gives CDR1 SEHNR, CDR2 FQNEAQ (reference sequence).

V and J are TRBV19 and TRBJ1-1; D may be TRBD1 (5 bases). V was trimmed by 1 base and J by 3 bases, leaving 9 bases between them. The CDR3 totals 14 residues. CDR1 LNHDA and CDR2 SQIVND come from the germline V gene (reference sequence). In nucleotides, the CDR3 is TGTGCCAGTAGTATAGCGACAGTATACACTGAAGCTTTCTTT. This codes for CASSIATVYTEAFF.

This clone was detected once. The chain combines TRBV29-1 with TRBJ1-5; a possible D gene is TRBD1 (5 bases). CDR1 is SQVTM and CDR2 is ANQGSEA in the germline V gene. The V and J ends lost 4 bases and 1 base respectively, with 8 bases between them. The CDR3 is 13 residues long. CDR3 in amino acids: CSVAEGSNQPQHF. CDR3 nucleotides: TGCAGCGTTGCGGAGGGGAGCAATCAGCCCCAGCATTTT.

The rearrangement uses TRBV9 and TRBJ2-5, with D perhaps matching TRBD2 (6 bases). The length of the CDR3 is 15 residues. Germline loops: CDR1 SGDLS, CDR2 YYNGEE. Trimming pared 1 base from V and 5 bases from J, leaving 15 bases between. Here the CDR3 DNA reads TGTGCCAGCAGCGTAACAGGAGGGAAGAAGGAGACCCAGTACTTC. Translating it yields CASSVTGGKKETQYF.